This TCR beta chain was identified in a study of blood T cell repertoires in COVID-19. Across the study: Acute and convalescent COVID-19 samples came from the United States, Italy and Spain. Sample material is recorded as cDNA or gDNA derived from T cells, B-cell-depleted T cells, or PBMCs.

Original methodology: Amplification of reference gene primers was used by the study to estimate nucleated cell counts. TCRdb's table, derived via immunoSEQ multiplex PCR, lists solely in-frame clones and lacks some. That table gives V, J and clone size, and the DNA gave D and trimming. Of around 180,000 clones listed, 80% to 90% are singletons. V was shortened by 10 bases and J by 8 bases, with 20 bases between the two germline ends. The CDR3 is 13 amino acids. Germline V gene data show CDR1 as SGHNT and CDR2 as YENEEA. This rearrangement joins TRBV11-3 to TRBJ1-2, with a possible D match to TRBD1 (5 bases). The clonotype comes from a man aged 65 to 85 with active or convalescent COVID-19. The specimen was peripheral blood. The CDR3 DNA reads TGTGCCACCGGGCAGGGAAATGATCGGGGCTACACCTTC. It specifies CATGQGNDRGYTF. Complete variable domain (other parts from reference TRBV11-3 and TRBJ1-2): EAGVVQSPRYKIIEKKQPVAFWCNPISGHNTLYWYLQNLGQGPELLIRYENEEAVDDSQLPKDRFSAERLKGVDSTLKIQPAELGDSAVYLCATGQGNDRGYTFGSGTRLTVV.